This entry lists 17 T cell receptor beta chains sequenced from one sample in a study of blood T cell dynamics during melanoma immunotherapy. The data were produced by immunoSEQ multiplex PCR, yet TCRdb's version contains in-frame clones alone and is incomplete. Among roughly 11,000 clones, roughly 80% were seen once, and the ten largest hold 19%. As to time point: pre-treatment baseline. This material consisted of blood, taken from a patient treated with checkpoint blockade. The origin of the receptors is a human donor with melanoma.

The chain is built from TRBV6-6 and TRBJ2-6, with D hard to call. The CDR3 contains 15 residues. Germline V gene sequence: CDR1 MNHNY, CDR2 SVGAGI (reference sequence). V lost 8 bases and J lost 0, with 11 bases in between. CDR3 loop: CASEDKPSGANVLTF. CDR3 nucleotide sequence: TGTGCCAGCGAAGACAAGCCCTCTGGGGCCAACGTCCTGACTTTC.

The chain couples TRBV11-2 to TRBJ2-1; 8 bases align to TRBD2. Germline values: CDR1 SGHAT, CDR2 FQNNGV. V lost 7 bases to trimming and J lost 6 bases; unmatched junction nucleotides: 8. This CDR3 comprises 14 residues. Here the CDR3 reads CASKGGTSSNEQFF. CDR3 sequence (DNA): TGTGCCAGCAAGGGCGGGACTAGTAGCAATGAGCAGTTCTTC.

The chain recombines TRBV7-9 with TRBJ2-2; no clear D gene. The CDR3 spans 14 residues. V dropped 2 bases and J dropped 4 bases, with 8 bases sitting between them. The germline gives CDR1 SEHNR, CDR2 FQNEAQ (reference sequence). CDR3 nucleotide sequence: TGTGCCAGCAGCTTAATCCGGACCACCGGGGAGCTGTTTTTT. Translation gives CASSLIRTTGELFF.

This chain connects TRBV6-5 to TRBJ2-5; D possibly corresponds to TRBD2 (5 bases). The J call is uncertain, as TRBJ2-7 better fits the DNA end. The CDR3 is made up of 13 amino acids. The germline CDR1 and CDR2 sequences are MNHEY and SVGAGI. The chain's CDR3 is CASSPSRAYEQYF. DNA for the CDR3: TGTGCCAGCAGTCCTAGCAGAGCCTACGAGCAGTACTTC.

The rearrangement uses TRBV7-2 and TRBJ2-7; TRBD1 agrees at 7 bases. The CDR3 has 13 amino acids. Per germline, CDR1 SGHTA and CDR2 FQGNSA. The CDR3 loop is CASSPRQGPLQPV. CDR3 bases: TGTGCCAGCAGCCCCAGACAGGGACCCCTCCAACCCGTC.

The rearrangement links TRBV28 to TRBJ1-1, with a weak D call TRBD1 (5 bases). The CDR3 loop spans 16 amino acids. V was clipped by 8 bases and J by 4 bases, with 23 bases between them. Per the germline V gene, CDR1 is MDHEN and CDR2 is SYDVKM. CDR3: CASGITGPGPATEAFF. CDR3 bases: TGTGCCAGCGGAATCACGGGGCCAGGGCCGGCCACTGAAGCTTTCTTT.

Points on this clone: The junction departs from germline at one end; a sequencing error may be responsible. The V and J genes are TRBV29-1 and TRBJ2-3; D call uncertain. CDR1 is SQVTM, CDR2 ANQGSEA, per germline. There are 16 residues in the CDR3. The CDR3 coding sequence is TGCAGCGTTAAAGACATCGAGGCCCCGGACACAGATACGCAGTATTTT. Translated, it gives CSVKDIEAPDTDTQYF.

The CDR3 protein is CASSSPQGSNQPQHF. As DNA, the CDR3 is TGTGCCAGCAGTTCGCCACAGGGAAGCAATCAGCCCCAGCATTTT. V usage is TRBV28 and J usage is TRBJ1-5, with D maybe TRBD1 (6 bases). V lost 4 bases and J lost 1, with 11 bases in between. Germline V gives CDR1 MDHEN, CDR2 SYDVKM. The length of the CDR3 is 15 residues.

This sequence joins TRBV19 and TRBJ1-5; D is unresolved. V was trimmed by 6 bases and J by 0 bases, leaving 9 bases between them. This CDR3 is built from 14 residues. Germline lookup yields CDR1 LNHDA and CDR2 SQIVND (reference sequence). The chain's CDR3 is CASSPGRSNQPQHF. CDR3 DNA sequence: TGTGCCAGTAGCCCCGGGCGTAGCAATCAGCCCCAGCATTTT.

The CDR3 reads CASSPSGGRTDTQYF. The CDR3, as DNA: TGCGCCAGCAGTCCTAGCGGGGGCCGCACAGATACGCAGTATTTT. V and J are TRBV5-1 and TRBJ2-3; 10 positions agree with TRBD2. The CDR3 covers 15 residues. Germline V gene lookup returns CDR1 SGHRS and CDR2 YFSETQ. The trim removed 5 bases at V and 1 base at J, leaving 4 bases unmatched.

The chain employs TRBV7-2 and TRBJ1-5, with 7 bases that match TRBD1. The V gene's germline CDR1 is SGHTA and CDR2 FQGNSA. V lost 0 bases, J lost 6 bases, and 8 bases stayed unmatched. CDR3 length: 16 residues. DNA of the CDR3: TGTGCCAGCAGCTTAGCGCACAGGGGAGCGAGTCAGCCCCAGCATTTT. Encoded protein: CASSLAHRGASQPQHF.

This chain joins TRBV5-1 and TRBJ2-1; 10 positions match TRBD2. From germline, CDR1 is SGHRS and CDR2 YFSETQ. There are 16 residues in the CDR3. The ends lost 2 bases at V and 4 bases at J; junction bases unmatched: 6. The CDR3: CASSFLAGARYNEQFF. DNA for the CDR3: TGCGCCAGCAGCTTTCTAGCGGGAGCTCGATACAATGAGCAGTTCTTC.

The chain has TRBV7-9 and TRBJ2-2; 10 nucleotides agree with TRBD1. The CDR3 runs to 15 residues. The trim removed 5 bases at V and 5 bases at J, leaving 5 bases unmatched. Germline CDR1 and CDR2: SEHNR and FQNEAQ (reference sequence). The CDR3 DNA reads as TGTGCCAGCAGCCGGACAGGGGGAGGAACCGGGGAGCTGTTTTTT. Residues: CASSRTGGGTGELFF.

This chain connects TRBV28 to TRBJ1-4; D unresolved. The CDR3 runs 14 residues. V lost 4 bases, J lost 6 bases, and 12 bases lay in between. Germline loops: CDR1 MDHEN, CDR2 SYDVKM. The CDR3 coding sequence is TGTGCCAGCAGTTCAACAGAGCACTATGAAAAACTGTTTTTT. Translation: CASSSTEHYEKLFF.

In regard to this clone: Germline is not matched at one junction end, which may reflect a read error. Different DNA sequences within this sample yield the same CDR3. CDR3 sequence (DNA): TGTGCCAGTAGCTTACAGACAGGGCGGACTGAAGCTTTCTTT. Translation gives CASSLQTGRTEAFF. The V call is TRBV7-2, the J call TRBJ1-1, with 7 bases lining up with TRBD1. The V gene's germline CDR1 is SGHTA and CDR2 FQGNSA. The CDR3 length is 14 residues. Together with reference TRBV7-2 and TRBJ1-1, the CDR3 gives the full variable domain: GAGVSQSPSNKVTEKGKDVELRCDPISGHTALYWYRQSLGQGLEFLIYFQGNSAPDKSGLPSDRFSAERTGGSVSTLTIQRTQQEDSAVYLCASSLQTGRTEAFFGQGTRLTVV.

The genes are TRBV15 and TRBJ2-7, with 10 nucleotides matching TRBD1. CDR3 size: 17 residues. V lost 3 bases and J lost 5; bases outside the gene matches: 13. Germline lookup yields CDR1 LNHNV and CDR2 YYDKDF (reference sequence). The CDR3 here is CATSSDRGPIPYHEQYF. The CDR3 bases are TGTGCCACCAGCAGCGACAGGGGGCCGATACCCTACCACGAGCAGTACTTC.

This sequence joins TRBV7-2 and TRBJ1-2; D not certain. This CDR3 has 16 amino acids. The V gene lost 6 bases and the J gene lost 0 bases, with 17 bases spanning the gap. Germline V gene sequence: CDR1 SGHTA, CDR2 FQGNSA. As DNA, the CDR3 is TGTGCCAGCAGTTCTGGGAGCAGCAATCCTAACTATGGCTACACCTTC. This translates into CASSSGSSNPNYGYTF.